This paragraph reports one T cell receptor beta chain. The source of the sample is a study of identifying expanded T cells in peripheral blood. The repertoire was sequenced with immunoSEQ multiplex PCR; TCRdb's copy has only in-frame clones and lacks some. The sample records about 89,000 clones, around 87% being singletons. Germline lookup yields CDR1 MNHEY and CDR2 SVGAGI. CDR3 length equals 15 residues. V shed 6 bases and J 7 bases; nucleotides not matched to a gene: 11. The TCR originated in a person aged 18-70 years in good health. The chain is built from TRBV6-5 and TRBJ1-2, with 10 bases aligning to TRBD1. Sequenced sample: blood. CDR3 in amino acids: CASSLDRGTVVGYTF. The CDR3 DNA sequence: TGTGCCAGCAGCCTGGACAGGGGGACCGTCGTTGGCTACACCTTC.